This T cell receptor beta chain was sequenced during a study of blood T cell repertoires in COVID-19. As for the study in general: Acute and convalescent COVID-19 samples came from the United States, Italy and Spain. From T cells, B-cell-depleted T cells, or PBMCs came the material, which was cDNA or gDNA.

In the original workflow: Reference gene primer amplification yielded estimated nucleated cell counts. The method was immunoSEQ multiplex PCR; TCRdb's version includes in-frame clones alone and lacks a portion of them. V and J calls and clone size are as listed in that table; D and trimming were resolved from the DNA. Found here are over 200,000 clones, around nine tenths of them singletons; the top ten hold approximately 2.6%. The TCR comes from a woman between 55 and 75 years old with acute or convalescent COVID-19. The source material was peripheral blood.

In nucleotides, the CDR3 is TGTGCCTGGAGTGTAACAGGGACCAATTCACCCCTCCACTTT. Amino acids: CAWSVTGTNSPLHF. The chain recombines TRBV30 with TRBJ1-6; D is possibly TRBD1 (6 bases). CDR3 length: 14 residues. Per the germline V gene, CDR1 is GTSNPN and CDR2 is SVGIG (reference sequence). Trimming took off 0 bases at V and 7 bases at J, with 10 bases between the two ends. The variable domain in full, with the rest retrieved from reference TRBV30 and TRBJ1-6, is SQTIHQWPATLVQPVGSPLSLECTVEGTSNPNLYWYRQAAGRGLQLLFYSVGIGQISSEVPQNLSASRPQDRQFILSSKKLLLSDSGFYLCAWSVTGTNSPLHFGNGTRLTVT.